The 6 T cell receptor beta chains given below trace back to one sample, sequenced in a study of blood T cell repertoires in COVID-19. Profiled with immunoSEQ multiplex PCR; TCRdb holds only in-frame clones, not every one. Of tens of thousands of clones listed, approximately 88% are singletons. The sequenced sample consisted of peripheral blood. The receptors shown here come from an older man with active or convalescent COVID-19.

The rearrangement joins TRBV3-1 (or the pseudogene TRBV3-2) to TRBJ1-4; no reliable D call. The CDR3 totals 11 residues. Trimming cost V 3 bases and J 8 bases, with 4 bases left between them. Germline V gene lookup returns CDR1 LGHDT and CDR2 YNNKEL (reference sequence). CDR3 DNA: TGTGCCAGCAGCCAGAGAGAAAAACTGTTTTTT. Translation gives CASSQREKLFF.

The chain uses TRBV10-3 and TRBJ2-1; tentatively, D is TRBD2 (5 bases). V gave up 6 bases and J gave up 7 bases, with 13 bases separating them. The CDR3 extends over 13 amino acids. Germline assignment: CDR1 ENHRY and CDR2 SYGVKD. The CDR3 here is CAIRRDIQNEQFF. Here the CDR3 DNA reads TGTGCCATCAGGAGGGATATACAAAATGAGCAGTTCTTC.

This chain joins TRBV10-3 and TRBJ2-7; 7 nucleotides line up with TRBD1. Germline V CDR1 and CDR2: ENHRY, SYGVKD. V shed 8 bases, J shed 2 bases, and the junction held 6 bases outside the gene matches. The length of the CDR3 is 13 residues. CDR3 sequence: CAIHGDSAYEQYF. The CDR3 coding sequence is TGTGCCATCCATGGGGACAGTGCCTACGAGCAGTACTTC.

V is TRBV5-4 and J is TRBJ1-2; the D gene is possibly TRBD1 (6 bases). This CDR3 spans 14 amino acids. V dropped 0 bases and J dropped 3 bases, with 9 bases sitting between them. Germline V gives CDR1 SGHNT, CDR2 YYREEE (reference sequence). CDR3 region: CASSLGTEDYGYTF. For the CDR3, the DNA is TGTGCCAGCAGCTTGGGGACAGAAGACTATGGCTACACCTTC.

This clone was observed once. The CDR3 DNA sequence: TGTGCCAGCAGCCCAATCGGGGTTAACTATGGCTACACCTTC. This translates into CASSPIGVNYGYTF. This sequence joins TRBV7-9 and TRBJ1-2; no firm D call. V shed 5 bases and J shed 1 base, with 11 bases lying between them. Germline V gene lookup returns CDR1 SEHNR and CDR2 FQNEAQ (reference sequence). The CDR3 runs 14 residues.

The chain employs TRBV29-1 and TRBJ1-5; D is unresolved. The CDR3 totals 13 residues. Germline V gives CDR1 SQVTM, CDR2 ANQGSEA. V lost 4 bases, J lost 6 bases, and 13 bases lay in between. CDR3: CSVAGDGSQPQHF. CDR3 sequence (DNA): TGCAGCGTTGCCGGTGATGGGAGTCAGCCCCAGCATTTT.